The 32 T cell receptor beta chains presented below share a single source sample, sequenced in a study of shared clonotypes between healthy human individuals (dated by TCRdb to the early 2020s). Libraries were prepared through the immunoSEQ multiplex PCR assay. TCRdb holds this immuneACCESS table with in-frame rearrangements only. Some clones are missing; in checked studies, unresolved V genes explain under half, and the rest has no known cause. The sample has approximately 2.5 million clones on record, 90% to 95% of them singletons. The ten largest clones represent 0.36% of the sample. The material sequenced was naive CD4+ T cells from PBMCs. In the paper's terms, the cell subset or site label means: CD45RA+ positively selected. The receptor set was obtained from a man aged 18 to 29 in good health. Some clones in this sample may be carry-over from other donors' samples.

The V call is TRBV10-1, the J call TRBJ2-7; 11 positions agree with TRBD2. This CDR3 is 14 amino acids long. Germline V CDR1 and CDR2: WNHNN, SYGVQD (reference sequence). V dropped 5 bases and J dropped 4; count of bases not matched to a gene: 4. The CDR3 region has the DNA TGCGCCAGCAGTCCCGGGACTAGCGGTTACGAGCAGTACTTC. Its translation: CASSPGTSGYEQYF.

The gene calls are TRBV4-3 and TRBJ2-5; no clear D gene. Per germline, CDR1 LGHNA and CDR2 YSLEER. The V and J ends lost 0 bases and 3 bases respectively, with 11 bases between them. The CDR3 contains 15 residues. This chain's CDR3 is CASSQDVRAEETQYF. The DNA of the CDR3 is TGCGCCAGCAGCCAAGATGTCCGGGCCGAAGAGACCCAGTACTTC.

The gene calls are TRBV2 and TRBJ1-4, with D hard to call. Trimming cost V 8 bases and J 8 bases, with 21 bases left between them. Looked up from germline, CDR1 is SNHLY and CDR2 is FYNNEI. The CDR3 has 15 residues. The DNA of the CDR3 is TGTGCCAGCGACGGATCGGGCGCGCCCGCCGAAAAACTGTTTTTT. This gives the protein CASDGSGAPAEKLFF.

The chain uses TRBV19 and TRBJ2-1; 10 bases line up with TRBD1. V lost 7 bases and J lost 9; bases outside the gene matches: 12. The CDR3 has 15 amino acids. Germline lookup yields CDR1 LNHDA and CDR2 SQIVND (reference sequence). The CDR3 reads CASMLGQGGWSEQFF. The CDR3 bases are TGTGCCAGTATGTTAGGACAGGGGGGATGGAGTGAGCAGTTCTTC.

The chain has TRBV4-2 and TRBJ1-2; D not certain. With 0 bases removed from V and 12 bases from J, the gap between germline ends came to 17 bases. Germline lookup yields CDR1 LGHNA and CDR2 YNFKEQ. The CDR3 is made up of 14 amino acids. The CDR3 DNA reads TGTGCCAGCAGCCAAGATTTGGGTCCCGGGAGGAACACCTTC. This codes for CASSQDLGPGRNTF.

This clone has a single count. The chain uses TRBV30 and TRBJ2-5; D gene unclear. Germline V gene data show CDR1 as GTSNPN and CDR2 as SVGIG (reference sequence). V was shortened by 2 bases and J by 1 base, with 5 bases between the two germline ends. The CDR3 is 12 residues long. In DNA form, the CDR3 reads TGTGCCTGGAGTATCTCCCAAGAGACCCAGTACTTC. This gives the protein CAWSISQETQYF.

This chain uses TRBV6-5 with TRBJ1-1, with D unclear. The length of the CDR3 is 13 residues. V was clipped by 2 bases and J by 7 bases, with 11 bases between them. Germline lookup yields CDR1 MNHEY and CDR2 SVGAGI. CDR3: CASSYGVGVEAFF. CDR3 bases: TGTGCCAGCAGTTACGGGGTAGGAGTTGAAGCTTTCTTT.

This sequence joins TRBV4-1 and TRBJ2-3; possible D gene TRBD2, 6 bases. Germline V gives CDR1 MGHRA, CDR2 YSYEKL. Trimming removed 5 bases at V and 4 bases at J, with 16 bases between. There are 15 residues in the CDR3. In nucleotides, the CDR3 is TGCGCCAGCAGCACGACTAGTCCGGGGGCAGATACGCAGTATTTT. This encodes CASSTTSPGADTQYF.

In this sample, this clone turned up once. The chain couples TRBV7-2 to TRBJ2-1; 10 nucleotides line up with TRBD2. The CDR3 has 16 amino acids. CDR1 is SGHTA, CDR2 FQGNSA, per germline. With 4 bases clipped from V and 10 bases from J, the junction kept 13 bases outside the gene matches. The CDR3 region is CASSSMSGRAPYEQFF. For the CDR3, the DNA is TGTGCCAGCAGCTCCATGAGCGGGAGGGCCCCTTACGAGCAGTTCTTC. Filled out from reference TRBV7-2 and TRBJ2-1, the complete variable domain reads GAGVSQSPSNKVTEKGKDVELRCDPISGHTALYWYRQSLGQGLEFLIYFQGNSAPDKSGLPSDRFSAERTGGSVSTLTIQRTQQEDSAVYLCASSSMSGRAPYEQFFGPGTRLTVL.

This clone was seen only a few times. CDR3 coding DNA: TGTGCCAGCAGCCATCGGGACACCGGCCGGGTTGGCTACACCTTC. This encodes CASSHRDTGRVGYTF. The chain is built from TRBV9 and TRBJ1-2; D is possibly TRBD1 (6 bases). The germline V gene has CDR1 SGDLS and CDR2 YYNGEE. The CDR3 spans 15 residues. V was pared by 4 bases and J by 7 bases, with 20 bases between. Using reference TRBV9 and TRBJ1-2 for the parts outside the CDR3, the full variable domain is DSGVTQTPKHLITATGQRVTLRCSPRSGDLSVYWYQQSLDQGLQFLIQYYNGEERAKGNILERFSAQQFPDLHSELNLSSLELGDSALYFCASSHRDTGRVGYTFGSGTRLTVV.

This chain connects TRBV28 to TRBJ2-1, with 10 positions matching TRBD1. This CDR3 has 12 amino acids. Looked up from germline, CDR1 is MDHEN and CDR2 is SYDVKM. Trimming at V came to 4 bases and at J to 14 bases, leaving 5 bases not matched to a gene. CDR3 in amino acids: CASSSPGTGEFF. CDR3 bases: TGTGCCAGCAGTTCCCCCGGGACAGGGGAGTTCTTC.

In the case of this clone: Other nucleotide sequences in the sample specify the same CDR3. J is TRBJ2-3 and V is TRBV30, with D perhaps matching TRBD2 (5 bases). CDR1 is GTSNPN, CDR2 SVGIG, per germline (reference sequence). Trimming shortened V by 1 base and J by 4 bases, and 6 bases separated the two germline ends. The CDR3 totals 12 residues. For the CDR3, the DNA is TGTGCCTGGAGTGCAGCGGCAGATACGCAGTATTTT. As protein: CAWSAAADTQYF.

The chain joins TRBV28 to TRBJ2-5, with 14 nucleotides matching TRBD2. This CDR3 comprises 13 residues. Germline V lookup: CDR1 MDHEN, CDR2 SYDVKM. CDR3 bases: TGTGCGACTAGCGGGAGGGACGGCGAGACCCAGTACTTC. The encoded protein is CATSGRDGETQYF.

The chain is built from TRBV6-1 and TRBJ1-2; D gene unclear. Germline-derived CDR1 and CDR2 are MNHNS and SASEGT. Trimming cost V 4 bases and J 5 bases, with 11 bases left between them. The length of the CDR3 is 13 residues. The CDR3 loop reads CASSVRSSYGYTF. CDR3 in DNA: TGTGCCAGCAGTGTACGCTCTTCGTATGGCTACACCTTC.

The rearrangement uses TRBV7-9 and TRBJ2-3; no clear D gene. The length of the CDR3 is 14 residues. The V gene's germline CDR1 is SEHNR and CDR2 FQNEAQ (reference sequence). The V end was cut by 0 bases, the J end by 0 bases, with 4 bases between. CDR3 protein: CASSLAQSTDTQYF. CDR3 nucleotides: TGTGCCAGCAGCTTAGCCCAAAGCACAGATACGCAGTATTTT.

The V and J genes are TRBV19 and TRBJ2-1; a possible D gene is TRBD1 (5 bases). The CDR3 loop spans 13 amino acids. From germline, CDR1 is LNHDA and CDR2 SQIVND (reference sequence). The V and J ends lost 6 bases and 4 bases respectively, with 10 bases between them. The CDR3 nucleotides are TGTGCCAGTAGGCAGGGTTGGTACAATGAGCAGTTCTTC. This codes for CASRQGWYNEQFF.

The chain has TRBV6-1 and TRBJ1-1, with no clear D. V was trimmed by 6 bases and J by 1 base, leaving 6 bases between them. Germline-derived CDR1 and CDR2 are MNHNS and SASEGT. The CDR3 has 12 residues. This CDR3 reads CASSDTNTEAFF. The CDR3 nucleotides are TGTGCCAGCAGCGACACGAACACTGAAGCTTTCTTT.

The V gene is TRBV18, the J gene TRBJ1-5, with a tentative D call TRBD1 (6 bases). Germline assignment: CDR1 KGHSH and CDR2 LQKENI. The V end lost 8 bases, the J end lost 4 bases, and 12 bases lay between the germline ends. The CDR3 totals 13 residues. DNA of the CDR3: TGTGCCAGCGCAAAACAGGGAAATCAGCCCCAGCATTTT. Translating it yields CASAKQGNQPQHF.

The chain couples TRBV19 to TRBJ2-7, with unresolved D. The V gene lost 3 bases and the J gene lost 3 bases, with 6 bases spanning the gap. This CDR3 spans 12 amino acids. Germline V gives CDR1 LNHDA, CDR2 SQIVND (reference sequence). The CDR3 DNA sequence: TGTGCCAGTAGTATCGGAGTCTACGAGCAGTACTTC. This encodes CASSIGVYEQYF.

This clone was counted a few times. The V call is TRBV28, the J call TRBJ1-1; D not certain. There are 11 residues in the CDR3. Trimming cost V 10 bases and J 7 bases, with 13 bases left between them. CDR1 is MDHEN and CDR2 is SYDVKM in the germline V gene. The CDR3 DNA reads TGTGCCACCAAAACGAAGGGTGAAGCTTTCTTT. This gives the protein CATKTKGEAFF.

The chain carries TRBV6-6 and TRBJ1-2, with 11 nucleotides matching TRBD1. With V trimmed by 7 bases and J by 4 bases, 11 bases remained unmatched. The CDR3 loop spans 16 amino acids. CDR1 MNHNY and CDR2 SVGAGI come from the germline V gene (reference sequence). The CDR3 DNA reads TGTGCCAGCAACCCGGACAGGGGGCGCATTATCTATGGCTACACCTTC. Its protein is CASNPDRGRIIYGYTF.

This chain links TRBV28 with TRBJ1-5; D ambiguous. Looked up from germline, CDR1 is MDHEN and CDR2 is SYDVKM. This CDR3 contains 14 residues. V was clipped by 7 bases and J by 3 bases, with 13 bases between them. DNA for the CDR3: TGTGCCAGCAAAAACCCCGAGCTCAATCAGCCCCAGCATTTT. Translated: CASKNPELNQPQHF.

The V gene is TRBV7-9, the J gene TRBJ2-7; D is undetermined. CDR3 length equals 14 residues. The germline V gene has CDR1 SEHNR and CDR2 FQNEAQ (reference sequence). The V gene lost 5 bases and the J gene lost 1 base, with 12 bases spanning the gap. The CDR3 DNA is TGTGCCAGCAGCCCTGGTGATCGGTCCTACGAGCAGTACTTC. It yields the protein CASSPGDRSYEQYF. The complete variable domain, with remaining parts taken from reference TRBV7-9 and TRBJ2-7, reads DTGVSQNPRHKITKRGQNVTFRCDPISEHNRLYWYRQTLGQGPEFLTYFQNEAQLEKSRLLSDRFSAERPKGSFSTLEIQRTEQGDSAMYLCASSPGDRSYEQYFGPGTRLTVT.

V gene TRBV5-1 combines with J gene TRBJ2-1; D might be TRBD1 (6 bases). Between the trimmed V and J ends, which lost 3 bases and 8 bases, there was a span of 18 bases. The CDR3 contains 15 residues. The germline CDR1 and CDR2 sequences are SGHRS and YFSETQ. CDR3 in amino acids: CASSSPGTPGDEQFF. The CDR3 DNA is TGCGCCAGCAGCTCCCCCGGGACACCTGGGGATGAGCAGTTCTTC.

The chain links TRBV4-2 to TRBJ2-1, with TRBD2 identical over 11 bases. CDR3 length: 16 amino acids. Unmatched junction bases numbered 10, after V lost 4 bases and J lost 8 bases. CDR1 and CDR2 from the germline V gene are LGHNA and YNFKEQ. The CDR3 region is CASSLQVTSGSHEQFF. The CDR3 nucleotides read TGTGCCAGCAGCCTCCAGGTCACTAGCGGGAGTCATGAGCAGTTCTTC.

As for this clone: The sample has other DNA sequences that encode this CDR3 too. The chain links TRBV7-8 to TRBJ1-1, with D maybe TRBD1 (5 bases). This CDR3 is 14 amino acids long. Per germline, CDR1 SGHVS and CDR2 FQNEAQ. V lost 0 bases, J lost 3 bases, and 8 bases lay in between. The CDR3 sequence: CASSLAQGYTEAFF. The CDR3 DNA follows: TGTGCCAGCAGCTTAGCGCAGGGTTACACTGAAGCTTTCTTT.

The sample holds one count of this clone. The chain combines TRBV11-2 with TRBJ2-5; 9 bases map to TRBD2. Germline V lookup: CDR1 SGHAT, CDR2 FQNNGV. Trimming removed 4 bases from V and 7 bases from J; junction bases left unmatched: 10. CDR3 length: 15 residues. The CDR3 coding sequence is TGTGCCAGCAGCTCCGTAGCGGGAGTCATCGGGACCCAGTACTTC. This sequence encodes CASSSVAGVIGTQYF.

The chain couples TRBV14 to TRBJ2-2; tentative D call: TRBD1 (6 bases). Trimming shortened V by 4 bases and J by 7 bases, and 13 bases separated the two germline ends. The CDR3 contains 14 residues. In germline, CDR1 is SGHDN, CDR2 FVKESK. CDR3 amino acids: CASSPTGYGGELFF. CDR3 sequence (DNA): TGTGCCAGCAGCCCAACAGGGTACGGCGGGGAGCTGTTTTTT.

V gene TRBV9 combines with J gene TRBJ2-1; a possible D gene is TRBD2 (5 bases). The CDR3 is 16 residues long. Trimming took 3 bases from V and 0 from J, leaving 13 bases between them. The germline CDR1 and CDR2 sequences are SGDLS and YYNGEE. CDR3 amino acids: CASSAEAASSYNEQFF. Here the CDR3 DNA reads TGTGCCAGCAGCGCGGAGGCGGCTAGCTCCTACAATGAGCAGTTCTTC.

About this clone: This CDR3 is also generated by other DNA sequences in the sample. The CDR3 sequence is CASSLIGYEQYF. For the CDR3, the DNA is TGCGCCAGCAGCTTGATCGGCTACGAGCAGTACTTC. The chain recombines TRBV5-1 with TRBJ2-7; no clear D gene. This CDR3 comprises 12 residues. Trimming took 1 base from V and 3 from J, leaving 5 bases between them. From germline, CDR1 is SGHRS and CDR2 YFSETQ.

The rearrangement joins TRBV4-3 to TRBJ2-3, with 9 bases matching TRBD2. This CDR3 comprises 17 residues. CDR1 LGHNA and CDR2 YSLEER come from the germline V gene. The trim removed 2 bases at V and 3 bases at J, leaving 9 bases unmatched. In DNA, the CDR3 is TGCGCCAGCAGCCAACCTCTTAGCGGGAGAGCTACAGATACGCAGTATTTT. Translated, it gives CASSQPLSGRATDTQYF.

V is TRBV28 and J is TRBJ2-1; 8 nucleotides align to TRBD2. Germline loops: CDR1 MDHEN, CDR2 SYDVKM. The CDR3 totals 14 residues. The junction had 9 bases not matched to a gene; V was cut back by 5 bases and J by 9 bases. The DNA of the CDR3 is TGTGCCAGCAGTCCCCCTTATAGCGGGATTGAGCAGTTCTTC. Its translation: CASSPPYSGIEQFF.